These 11 T cell receptor beta chains came from one sample sequenced in a study of blood T cells in healthy people across ages. Alongside a J-beta primer mix, a sample-barcoded 5' primer served in a second PCR lasting roughly 6 to 11 cycles. A single record per CDR3 protein comes from TCRdb applying MiXCR to the 5' RACE reads. Of roughly 720,000 distinct CDR3 sequences in the sample, 40% to 65% are singletons; the top ten hold about 42%. The material sequenced was blood. Source of these receptors: a man of 80 years or more in good health.

In nucleotides, the CDR3 is TGTGCCAGTAGTACAGGGACGGATCTTCCCTACGAGCAGTACTTC. Translating it yields CASSTGTDLPYEQYF. This chain uses TRBV19 with TRBJ2-7; D possibly uses TRBD1 or TRBD2 (5 bases each). Germline lookup yields CDR1 LNHDA and CDR2 SQIVND (reference sequence). The CDR3 covers 15 residues. The V end was cut by 4 bases, the J end by 2 bases, with 15 bases between.

This clonotype occurred a few times. The chain has TRBV6-2 or TRBV6-3 and TRBJ2-4, with TRBD2 identical over 11 bases. After removal of 8 bases from V and 4 bases from J, the junction contained 13 bases not matched to a gene. The CDR3 runs 17 residues. The germline V gene encodes CDR1 MNHEY and CDR2 SVGEGT. The CDR3 is CASGPLGLAGTKNIQYF. DNA of the CDR3: TGTGCCAGCGGTCCTCTAGGACTAGCGGGTACAAAAAACATTCAGTACTTC.

The genes are TRBV29-1 and TRBJ2-1, with 8 positions matching TRBD1. Germline trimming cut 8 bases from V and 2 bases from J; bases unmatched to any gene: 11. Germline CDR1 reads SQVTM; CDR2 reads ANQGSEA. The CDR3 length is 15 residues. The CDR3 region is CSSDYQGAAYNEQFF. The CDR3 bases are TGCAGCTCTGACTACCAGGGGGCGGCCTACAATGAGCAGTTCTTC.

The rearrangement links TRBV12-3 or TRBV12-4 to TRBJ1-2, with D unclear. This CDR3 has 15 residues. V dropped 7 bases and J dropped 3 bases, with 18 bases sitting between them. The CDR3 reads CASTLLGGKHYGYTF. Written as DNA, the CDR3 is TGTGCCAGCACCCTTCTTGGAGGGAAACACTATGGCTACACCTTC.

This chain links TRBV2 with TRBJ2-5; D perhaps matches TRBD2 (6 bases). The ends were cut back, 7 bases at V and 3 bases at J, with 12 bases in the middle. The CDR3 totals 13 residues. CDR1 and CDR2 from the germline V gene are SNHLY and FYNNEI. The CDR3, as DNA: TGTGCCAGCAAATCCCCGGGAGAAGAGACCCAGTACTTC. It translates to CASKSPGEETQYF.

The rearrangement links TRBV20-1 to TRBJ1-1; perhaps TRBD1 as D (5 bases). Germline V CDR1 and CDR2: DFQATT, SNEGSKA (reference sequence). The CDR3 has 17 amino acids. Trimming shortened V by 0 bases and J by 3 bases, and 20 bases separated the two germline ends. The CDR3 is CSARDRGGARSHTEAFF. DNA for the CDR3: TGCAGTGCTAGAGATAGGGGAGGGGCGCGGAGTCACACTGAAGCTTTCTTT.

The genes are TRBV5-1 and TRBJ2-5; 10 positions agree with TRBD2. CDR3 length equals 16 residues. The junction had 8 bases not matched to a gene; V was cut back by 4 bases and J by 2 bases. In germline, CDR1 is SGHRS, CDR2 YFSETQ. CDR3 bases: TGCGCCAGCAGCCCGGCGGCGGGACTAGCGCAAGAGACCCAGTACTTC. Its translation: CASSPAAGLAQETQYF.

CDR3 loop: CASSQVAGGSNEQYF. The CDR3 region has the DNA TGTGCCAGCAGCCAGGTAGCGGGGGGGTCCAACGAGCAGTACTTC. The rearrangement links TRBV4-2 to TRBJ2-7, with TRBD2 matching over 11 bases. The germline V gene has CDR1 LGHNA and CDR2 YNFKEQ. The CDR3 is 15 amino acids. V gave up 3 bases and J gave up 5 bases; unmatched junction bases: 6.

This clonotype is a singleton in its sample. This may be a read error: a much more frequent sequence differs by one nucleotide. This chain links TRBV29-1 with TRBJ2-7; 11 bases match TRBD2. This CDR3 contains 18 residues. Trimming cost V 4 bases and J 4 bases; bases outside gene matches: 18. Germline V gene sequence: CDR1 SQVTM, CDR2 ANQGSEA. DNA of the CDR3: TGCAGCGTTGTACGCGATAGCGGGGGGGCCGTCGAGCGGTACGAGCAGTACTTC. This translates into CSVVRDSGGAVERYEQYF.

The chain uses TRBV20-1 and TRBJ2-5, with D possibly called TRBD1 or TRBD2 (5 bases each). TRBJ2-7 matches the DNA end more closely, so the J call is doubtful. CDR1 DFQATT and CDR2 SNEGSKA come from the germline V gene (reference sequence). The CDR3 runs 15 residues. CDR3 region: CSAMAGAGYGNEQYF. CDR3 sequence (DNA): TGCAGTGCTATGGCCGGTGCAGGGTACGGGAACGAGCAGTACTTC.

The V call is TRBV4-2, the J call TRBJ2-7, with TRBD2 as a possible D gene (6 bases). CDR1 is LGHNA, CDR2 YNFKEQ, per germline. This CDR3 comprises 13 residues. Trimming stripped 1 base from V and 6 bases from J, with 10 bases between. Here the CDR3 reads CASSQGGDLEQYF. As DNA, the CDR3 is TGTGCCAGCAGCCAAGGGGGGGACCTCGAGCAGTACTTC.